One and the same sample provided the 7 T cell receptor beta chains below, sequenced in a study of metastatic and nonmetastatic thyroid tumors. Via MiXCR, TCRdb re-called the PCR reads. In the table there are fewer than 15,000 clones, approximately 33% of which are singletons. Not a single patient had been given any form of treatment at any point before undergoing thyroid surgery. Sample: tumor tissue. Source of these receptors: a male donor with papillary thyroid cancer or a benign thyroid nodule (not recorded which). Some clones in this sample may be carry-over from other donors' samples.

This clone came up many times. CDR3 sequence: CASSSYTGTEKLFF. CDR3 coding DNA: TGTGCCAGCAGCTCCTATACTGGAACTGAAAAACTGTTTTTT. V and J are TRBV7-9 and TRBJ1-4; D is ambiguous. CDR3 size: 14 residues. Per germline, CDR1 SEHNR and CDR2 FQNEAQ (reference sequence). V was shortened by 4 bases and J by 7 bases, with 13 bases between the two germline ends.

The J gene is TRBJ1-1, the V gene TRBV5-1; 7 bases map to TRBD1. CDR3 length: 15 residues. V gave up 0 bases and J gave up 5 bases; unmatched junction bases: 7. Germline-derived CDR1 and CDR2 are SGHRS and YFSETQ. The CDR3 loop is CASSLGLGRGTEAFF. The DNA for the CDR3 is TGCGCCAGCAGCTTGGGTTTGGGCAGGGGGACTGAAGCTTTCTTT.

V gene TRBV7-6 combines with J gene TRBJ2-7, with 14 bases lining up with TRBD2. CDR1 is SGHVS and CDR2 is FNYEAQ in the germline V gene. The CDR3 is 16 amino acids. V lost 1 base, J lost 6 bases, and 5 bases stayed unmatched. The CDR3 DNA reads as TGTGCCAGCAGCTTAGGAGGGACTAGCGGGGGCCGCGAGCAGTACTTC. Translation gives CASSLGGTSGGREQYF.

The rearrangement links TRBV11-2 to TRBJ2-1; D is undetermined. V was pared by 8 bases and J by 3 bases, with 14 bases between. The CDR3 runs 14 residues. The germline V gene encodes CDR1 SGHAT and CDR2 FQNNGV. CDR3 loop: CASCPEGYYNEQFF. CDR3 sequence (DNA): TGTGCCAGCTGCCCTGAAGGGTACTACAATGAGCAGTTCTTC.

This chain uses TRBV24-1 with TRBJ2-2, with 7 bases aligning to TRBD1. The trim removed 1 base at V and 10 bases at J, leaving 8 bases unmatched. CDR1 is KGHDR, CDR2 SFDVKD, per germline. CDR3 length equals 15 residues. The CDR3: CATSDLQGRTEELFF. DNA for the CDR3: TGTGCCACCAGTGATTTACAGGGGCGGACAGAGGAGCTGTTTTTT.

At least ten counts were recorded for this clone. The same CDR3 can be traced to other DNA sequences in this sample. This chain joins TRBV30 and TRBJ1-1, with 9 bases identical to TRBD1. This CDR3 contains 15 residues. CDR1 is GTSNPN and CDR2 is SVGIG in the germline V gene (reference sequence). Trimming removed 2 bases from V and 1 base from J; junction bases left unmatched: 5. The CDR3 DNA reads as TGTGCCTGGAGTTTTAAGGACAGGGGGAACACTGAAGCTTTCTTT. This gives the protein CAWSFKDRGNTEAFF. The full variable domain, with the rest looked up from reference TRBV30 and TRBJ1-1, is SQTIHQWPATLVQPVGSPLSLECTVEGTSNPNLYWYRQAAGRGLQLLFYSVGIGQISSEVPQNLSASRPQDRQFILSSKKLLLSDSGFYLCAWSFKDRGNTEAFFGQGTRLTVV.

This sequence joins TRBV18 and TRBJ1-5; TRBD1 matches 8 bases. With V trimmed by 4 bases and J by 6 bases, 8 bases remained unmatched. CDR3 length: 15 residues. CDR1 and CDR2 (germline): KGHSH, LQKENI. CDR3 DNA: TGTGCCAGCTCACGAAACAGGGGGGAACCTCAGCCCCAGCATTTT. Amino acid sequence: CASSRNRGEPQPQHF.